This TCR beta chain was sequenced during a study of shared clonotypes between healthy human individuals. In its sample, this clone was seen a few times. As yet, its antigen is unknown. CDR3 length equals 15 residues. The V gene lost 6 bases and the J gene lost 2 bases, with 13 bases spanning the gap. Germline V gene lookup returns CDR1 SNHLY and CDR2 FYNNEI. Whole-study findings and limits: Between several donors, naive CD4 clonotypes were shared at a level of about 5%.

TCRdb keeps only in-frame clones here, not all; method: immunoSEQ multiplex PCR. The repertoire holds over 850,000 clones, 75% to 85% seen once, with about 0.52% in the top ten. A CD45RA-negative memory subset and a CD45RA+ naive subset were separated from the CD4+ cells. This chain uses TRBV2 with TRBJ1-4; tentatively, D is TRBD1 (6 bases). The sequenced sample was memory CD4+ T cells from PBMCs. Subset meaning: CD45RA-negative fraction. The receptor was isolated from a man younger than 35 in good health. Some clones in this sample may be carry-over from other donors' samples. For the CDR3, the DNA is TGTGCCAGCAGGGTCACAGGGAGGACTAATGAAAAACTGTTTTTT. This codes for CASRVTGRTNEKLFF.